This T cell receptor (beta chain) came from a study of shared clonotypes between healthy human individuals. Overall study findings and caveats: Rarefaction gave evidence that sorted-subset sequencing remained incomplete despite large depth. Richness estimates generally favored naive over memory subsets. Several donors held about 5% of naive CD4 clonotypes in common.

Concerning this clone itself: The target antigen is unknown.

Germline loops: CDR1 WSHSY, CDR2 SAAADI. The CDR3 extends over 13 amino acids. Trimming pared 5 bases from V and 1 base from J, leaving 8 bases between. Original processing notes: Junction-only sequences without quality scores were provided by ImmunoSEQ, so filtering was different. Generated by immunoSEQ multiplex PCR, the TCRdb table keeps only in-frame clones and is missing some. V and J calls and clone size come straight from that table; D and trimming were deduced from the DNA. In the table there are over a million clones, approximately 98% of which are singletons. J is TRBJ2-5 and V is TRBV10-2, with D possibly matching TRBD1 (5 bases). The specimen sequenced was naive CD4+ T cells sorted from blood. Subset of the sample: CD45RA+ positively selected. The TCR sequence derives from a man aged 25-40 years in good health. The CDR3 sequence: CASSPTVQETQYF. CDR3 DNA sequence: TGCGCCAGCAGTCCGACAGTCCAAGAGACCCAGTACTTC.